These T cell receptor beta chains were read from a single sample in a study of T cell clones after liver transplantation. Assay used: immunoSEQ multiplex PCR; TCRdb lists only in-frame clones, some missing. The table records some 59,000 clones, 60% to 80% of them present only once. The sample was CD4+ T cells from blood, taken at the 22-month timepoint. These receptors all stem from a human patient who received a liver transplant. Among the T cells, some may be from the graft donor. Both conserved end residues are part of each CDR3. D genes are given only for firm matches. Size values are once, few and many counts, or a class for expanded clones, and some rows have none.

J gene | clone size | V gene | D gene | CDR3 protein | CDR3 DNA
TRBJ2-7 | - | TRBV6-4 | - | CASSDSPSRTDYEQYF | TGTGCCAGCAGTGACTCGCCTTCCAGGACGGACTACGAGCAGTACTTC
TRBJ2-7 | - | TRBV29-1 | - | CSVGGGTYEQYF | TGCAGCGTCGGTGGGGGGACCTACGAGCAGTACTTC
TRBJ2-5 | - | TRBV7-9 | - | CASSLVETQYF | TGTGCCAGCAGCTTAGTTGAGACCCAGTACTTC
TRBJ2-2 | - | TRBV7-2 | - | CASALRGGTNTGELFF | TGTGCCAGCGCCTTACGCGGCGGTACGAACACCGGGGAGCTGTTTTTT
TRBJ2-3 | - | TRBV7-2 | - | CASRKSSTDTQYF | TGTGCCAGCCGTAAATCTAGCACAGATACGCAGTATTTT
TRBJ1-1 | - | TRBV5-1 | - | CASSSPGGSNTEAFF | TGCGCCAGCAGCTCCCCCGGGGGCTCAAACACTGAAGCTTTCTTT
TRBJ1-3 | - | TRBV14 | - | CASSPQGQGAGNTIYF | TGTGCCAGCAGCCCCCAGGGCCAGGGAGCCGGAAACACCATATATTTT
TRBJ2-2 | - | TRBV7-3 | - | CASSFQANTGELFF | TGTGCCAGCAGCTTTCAAGCTAACACCGGGGAGCTGTTTTTT
TRBJ1-5 | - | TRBV30 | TRBD1 | CAWSVPGGGNQPQHF | TGTGCCTGGAGTGTACCAGGGGGCGGCAATCAGCCCCAGCATTTT
TRBJ1-5 | - | TRBV7-9 | - | CASSFAGGGANQPQHF | TGTGCCAGCAGCTTCGCGGGCGGTGGGGCCAATCAGCCCCAGCATTTT
TRBJ2-7 | - | TRBV27 | TRBD1 | CASSEVWDRAHEQYF | TGTGCCAGCAGTGAAGTCTGGGACAGGGCCCACGAGCAGTACTTC
TRBJ2-5 | - | TRBV7-7 | - | CASTRGVGETQYF | TGTGCCAGCACCCGGGGAGTGGGAGAGACCCAGTACTTC
TRBJ1-5 | - | TRBV6-6 | - | CATRQGQRNQPQHF | TGTGCCACTCGCCAGGGACAAAGAAATCAGCCCCAGCATTTT
TRBJ2-7 | - | TRBV6-1 | - | CASRDSFYEQYF | TGTGCCAGCAGGGACAGCTTCTACGAGCAGTACTTC
TRBJ1-6 | - | TRBV5-6 | - | CASSRVGAQGSPLHF | TGTGCCAGCAGCCGGGTCGGGGCGCAGGGATCACCCCTCCACTTT
TRBJ2-1 | - | TRBV7-6 | TRBD2 | CASSLGLAGGLYEQFF | TGTGCCAGCAGCTTAGGACTAGCGGGGGGGCTGTATGAGCAGTTCTTC
TRBJ2-7 | - | TRBV10-3 | - | CAISPLTGVGDEQYF | TGTGCCATCAGCCCACTGACAGGAGTCGGCGACGAGCAGTACTTC
TRBJ2-5 | - | TRBV18 | - | CASSPEGETQYF | TGTGCCAGCTCACCAGAGGGGGAGACCCAGTACTTC
TRBJ1-6 | few | TRBV4-1 | - | CASSQKLLGTDYNSPLHF | TGCGCCAGCAGCCAAAAGCTCCTCGGGACGGATTATAATTCACCCCTCCACTTT
TRBJ1-2 | - | TRBV4-1 | TRBD1 | CASSPRTGPDINGYTF | TGCGCCAGCAGCCCGCGGACAGGTCCGGATATCAATGGCTACACCTTC
TRBJ1-5 | - | TRBV6-1 | - | CASSEFLTGGNQPQHF | TGTGCCAGCAGTGAATTTCTGACGGGGGGTAATCAGCCCCAGCATTTT
TRBJ1-3 | - | TRBV28 | - | CASFYGSGNTIYF | TGTGCCAGCTTTTACGGCTCTGGAAACACCATATATTTT
TRBJ2-2 | - | TRBV9 | - | CASSVGLAAGELFF | TGTGCCAGCAGCGTTGGGCTAGCCGCCGGGGAGCTGTTTTTT
TRBJ1-3 | - | TRBV5-1 | TRBD1 | CASSPRQGSGNTIYF | TGCGCCAGCAGCCCCCGACAGGGCTCTGGAAACACCATATATTTT
TRBJ2-7 | - | TRBV6-6 | - | CASSGSAGRNEQYF | TGTGCCAGCAGTGGGAGCGCGGGTAGAAACGAGCAGTACTTC
TRBJ2-7 | few | TRBV6-1 | - | CASSVRTGYEQYF | TGTGCCAGCAGCGTCCGGACTGGCTACGAGCAGTACTTC
TRBJ1-1 | few | TRBV7-9 | - | CASSLGTIMGTEAFF | TGTGCCAGCAGCTTAGGAACCATAATGGGGACTGAAGCTTTCTTT
TRBJ2-3 | - | TRBV6-5 | - | CASSYSPGSDTDTQYF | TGTGCCAGCAGTTATTCCCCGGGATCCGACACAGATACGCAGTATTTT
TRBJ2-7 | few | TRBV11-3 | TRBD1 | CASSPRQGEGAQYF | TGTGCCAGCAGCCCGCGACAGGGTGAAGGTGCGCAGTACTTC
TRBJ1-5 | - | TRBV6-1 | - | CASSEGFENQPQHF | TGTGCCAGCAGTGAAGGCTTCGAAAATCAGCCCCAGCATTTT
TRBJ2-2 | medium-sized | TRBV11-3 | - | CASSLVPGRGGELFF | TGTGCCAGCAGCTTAGTTCCGGGCAGGGGCGGGGAGCTGTTTTTT
TRBJ2-5 | - | TRBV6-1 | - | CASSGGFQETQYF | TGTGCCAGCAGTGGCGGATTTCAAGAGACCCAGTACTTC
TRBJ1-4 | - | TRBV9 | TRBD1 | CASSGTGATNEKLFF | TGTGCCAGCAGCGGGACAGGCGCAACTAATGAAAAACTGTTTTTT
TRBJ2-2 | - | TRBV7-2 | - | CASSFSGTNTGELFF | TGTGCCAGCAGTTTTTCCGGGACAAACACCGGGGAGCTGTTTTTT
TRBJ1-1 | few | TRBV9 | - | CASSVGRGTEAFF | TGTGCCAGCAGCGTAGGCAGGGGTACTGAAGCTTTCTTT
TRBJ1-2 | - | TRBV30 | - | CAWSVIGKANYGYTF | TGTGCCTGGAGTGTAATCGGAAAGGCGAACTATGGCTACACCTTC
TRBJ2-7 | - | TRBV14 | - | CASSRAGYEQYF | TGTGCCAGCAGCCGTGCAGGCTACGAGCAGTACTTC
TRBJ1-2 | - | TRBV6-1 | TRBD1 | CASSPWPGQSYGYTF | TGTGCCAGCAGTCCCTGGCCGGGACAGAGCTATGGCTACACCTTC
TRBJ1-5 | - | TRBV28 | - | CASSSPGAGVGQPQHF | TGTGCCAGCAGTTCGCCGGGGGCAGGGGTTGGTCAGCCCCAGCATTTT
TRBJ2-1 | - | TRBV25-1 | TRBD1 | CASRGQGYNEQFF | TGTGCCAGCAGGGGACAGGGGTACAATGAGCAGTTCTTC
TRBJ2-3 | - | TRBV19 | - | CASSLGSSTDTQYF | TGTGCCAGTAGTTTGGGCTCGAGCACAGATACGCAGTATTTT
TRBJ2-2 | once | TRBV7-8 | - | CASSFPLRTDPTGELFF | TGTGCCAGCAGCTTTCCCCTCCGGACAGACCCCACCGGGGAGCTGTTTTTT
TRBJ1-5 | - | TRBV19 | TRBD1 | CASTGQGKLKPQHF | TGTGCCAGTACAGGACAGGGGAAATTAAAGCCCCAGCATTTT
TRBJ2-1 | - | TRBV18 | TRBD1 | CASSPPTGAGYNEQFF | TGTGCCAGCTCACCACCGACAGGGGCCGGATACAATGAGCAGTTCTTC
TRBJ2-1 | - | TRBV7-3 | - | CASSLGSSYNEQFF | TGTGCCAGCAGCCTAGGGAGCTCCTACAATGAGCAGTTCTTC
TRBJ2-2 | few | TRBV10-3 | TRBD1 | CAISLEQGRGTTGELFF | TGTGCCATCAGTCTCGAACAGGGGAGAGGTACAACCGGGGAGCTGTTTTTT
TRBJ2-5 | - | TRBV5-6 | TRBD1 | CASTQSTGAGETQYF | TGTGCCAGCACCCAGTCGACAGGGGCGGGAGAGACCCAGTACTTC
TRBJ1-5 | - | TRBV30 | - | CAWSLKGNQPQHF | TGTGCCTGGAGCCTGAAGGGCAATCAGCCCCAGCATTTT
TRBJ2-1 | - | TRBV11-1 | - | CASSLSGINEQFF | TGTGCCAGCAGCTTAAGCGGCATCAATGAGCAGTTCTTC